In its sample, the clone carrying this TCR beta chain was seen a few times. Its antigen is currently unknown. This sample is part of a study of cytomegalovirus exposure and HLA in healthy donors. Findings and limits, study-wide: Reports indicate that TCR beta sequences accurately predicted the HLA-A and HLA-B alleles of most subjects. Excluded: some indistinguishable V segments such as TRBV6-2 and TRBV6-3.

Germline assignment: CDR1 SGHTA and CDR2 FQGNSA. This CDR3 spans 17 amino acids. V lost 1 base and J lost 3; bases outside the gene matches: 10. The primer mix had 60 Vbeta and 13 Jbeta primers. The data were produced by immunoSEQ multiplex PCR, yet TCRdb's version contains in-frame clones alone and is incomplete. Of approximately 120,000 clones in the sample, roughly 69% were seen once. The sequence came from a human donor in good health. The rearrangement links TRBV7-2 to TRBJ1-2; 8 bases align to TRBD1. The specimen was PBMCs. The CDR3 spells CASSLGGQGWLDYGYTF. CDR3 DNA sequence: TGTGCCAGCAGCTTAGGCGGACAGGGTTGGCTCGACTATGGCTACACCTTC.